This T cell receptor (beta chain) is drawn from a study of beta chain features in type 1 diabetes. On the study more broadly: On cell yields, gender and age, patients and healthy donors were similar. Study observations and caveats: In comparison with healthy donors, patients had naive, central memory and Treg TCRB repertoires that appeared more similar. All four CD4+ subsets from Type 1 diabetes patients carried moderately but significantly shorter TCRB CDR3s. Overrepresentation of cells with high TCR expression could result from cDNA sequencing.

The length of the CDR3 is 17 residues. V shed 4 bases, J shed 5 bases, and the junction held 11 bases outside the gene matches. Germline V gives CDR1 MGHDK, CDR2 SYGVNS. Regarding this clone: The target antigen is unknown.

Expressed TCRB transcripts were sequenced because the entire RNA isolate underwent reverse transcription. Sequencing used immunoSEQ multiplex PCR; TCRdb keeps in-frame clones, though not all of them. Of around 650,000 clones in the sample, around 12% were seen once. Sequencing was carried out using naive CD4+ T cells from blood. This clonotype originated in a man younger than 40 with type 1 diabetes. J is TRBJ1-1 and V is TRBV25-1, with TRBD1 matching over 12 bases. Here the CDR3 DNA reads TGTGCCAGCAGTGGACTCCCGGGACAGGGGGCAAGGACTGAAGCTTTCTTT. This gives the protein CASSGLPGQGARTEAFF.